Listed below are T cell receptor beta chains from one sample, sequenced in a study of regulatory T cells in long-lasting Graves disease. Each CDR3 protein gets one entry after TCRdb re-called the multiplex PCR reads with MiXCR. The profile shows about 440,000 distinct CDR3 sequences, less than 20% of them singletons. These data also formed part of another study, on T cells in Graves' hyperthyroidism and ophthalmopathy.

The starting material was peripheral blood mononuclear cells (PBMCs), obtained at new diagnosis, from a patient treated with antithyroid drugs. The receptors were sampled from a woman in her 30s with Graves disease. The CDR3 runs from the conserved cysteine through the conserved F or W. The D gene is left open where the match is weak. Size is stated for part of the rows, as once, few or many counts, or as a class when the clone is expanded.

V gene,clone size,D gene,J gene,CDR3 DNA,CDR3 protein
TRBV20-1,many,-,TRBJ2-1,TGCAGGCCAGGGGAGTGGGGTGAGCAGTTCTTC,CRPGEWGEQFF
TRBV5-8,many,-,TRBJ1-1,TGTGCCAGCAGCCTCCAGGTTTTCACTGAAGCTTTCTTT,CASSLQVFTEAFF
TRBV6-1,many,-,TRBJ2-1,TGTGCCAGCAGTGAAGGGGCGGCTTCCTACAATGAGCAGTTCTTC,CASSEGAASYNEQFF
TRBV18,many,-,TRBJ2-3,TGTGCCAGCTCACCACCGACACGCACAGATACGCAGTATTTT,CASSPPTRTDTQYF
TRBV15,-,-,TRBJ2-1,TGTGCCACCAGCAGTAGCGGTAATGAGCAGTTCTTC,CATSSSGNEQFF
TRBV29-1,-,-,TRBJ2-5,TGCAGCGTTGAAGCGAAAGAGACCCAGTACTTC,CSVEAKETQYF
TRBV4-1,many,-,TRBJ2-1,TGCGCCAGCAGCCAAGTGGATCTCATCTCCTACAATGAGCAGTTCTTC,CASSQVDLISYNEQFF
TRBV7-8,many,TRBD2,TRBJ2-2,TGTGCCAGCAGCTCCCTCTCGGGGGGGTGGGGCACCGGGGAGCTGTTTTTT,CASSSLSGGWGTGELFF
TRBV19,-,-,TRBJ2-5,TGTGCCAGTAGTATCTCCCAAGAGGCCCAGTACTTC,CASSISQEAQYF
TRBV2,many,-,TRBJ1-6,TGTGCCAGCAGTGAAGCCCGGGGGACCAATTCACCCCTCCACTTT,CASSEARGTNSPLHF
TRBV9,many,-,TRBJ2-5,TGTGCCAGCAGCGTAGCGCCGGTTGATGAGACCCAGTACTTC,CASSVAPVDETQYF
TRBV28,many,-,TRBJ1-1,TGTGCCAGCAGTCCTTCGGTCTTTATGGACACTGAAGCTTTCTTT,CASSPSVFMDTEAFF
TRBV6-2/TRBV6-3,-,-,TRBJ1-4,TGTGCCAGCAGTGGGGCACGAGAGGGGCAGAATAATGAAAAACTGTTTTTT,CASSGAREGQNNEKLFF
TRBV27,many,TRBD1,TRBJ2-7,TGTGCCAGCAGAGGTCCCGACAGGGCGAATACCTACGAGCAGTACTTC,CASRGPDRANTYEQYF
TRBV6-1,many,TRBD2,TRBJ2-7,TGTGCCAGCAGTGAAGCCCTGGTGGTAGCGGGAGTCTCCTACGAGCAGTACTTC,CASSEALVVAGVSYEQYF
TRBV2,many,-,TRBJ1-5,TGTGCCAGCAGTGGGGGGGGCAATCAGCCCCAGCATTTT,CASSGGGNQPQHF
TRBV2,many,TRBD2,TRBJ2-2,TGTGCCAGCAGGAGACGGGGGGGATCGACCGGGGAGCTGTTTTTT,CASRRRGGSTGELFF
TRBV20-1,many,TRBD2,TRBJ2-2,TGCAGTGCTAGAGATCTAAAAGGACTAGCGGGAGGCGGGGAGCTGTTTTTT,CSARDLKGLAGGGELFF
TRBV28,once,-,TRBJ2-1,TGTGCCAGCAGTCTCAGAGCCGGGACCCACCGGGATGAGCAGTTCTTC,CASSLRAGTHRDEQFF
TRBV28,many,-,TRBJ2-3,TGTGCCAGCAGTACCGGACTCACGGGGGATACGCAGTATTTT,CASSTGLTGDTQYF
TRBV10-2,few,-,TRBJ1-4,TGCGCCAGCAGTGACCAGACAGGCCCCGGGCGAAAACTGTTTTTT,CASSDQTGPGRKLFF
TRBV29-1,-,-,TRBJ2-2,TGCAGCGTAAACGATGGCGGGGAGCTGTTTTTT,CSVNDGGELFF
TRBV4-1,-,TRBD1,TRBJ2-7,TGCGCCAGCAGCTCTGACAGGGCGGATCTACGAGGGCAGTACTTC,CASSSDRADLRGQYF
TRBV3-1,many,-,TRBJ1-1,TGTGCCAGCAGCCAAGGTGCGCAGATGAACACTGAAGCTTTCTTT,CASSQGAQMNTEAFF
TRBV20-1,many,-,TRBJ2-7,TGCAGTGCCATGATCCGGGACAAGGCCTACGAGCAGTACTTC,CSAMIRDKAYEQYF
TRBV7-2,many,-,TRBJ2-5,TGTGCCAGCAGCTTTGCGGGGGCAAGTGGGGAGACCCAGTACTTC,CASSFAGASGETQYF
TRBV20-1,many,-,TRBJ2-1,TGCAGTGCTAGAGTAGGGGGAGGGCCGTACAATGAGCAGTTCTTC,CSARVGGGPYNEQFF
TRBV30,many,TRBD1,TRBJ1-2,TGTGCCTGGACTAGGACAGGGGTGGACTATGGCTACACCTTC,CAWTRTGVDYGYTF
TRBV11-2,many,-,TRBJ1-1,TGTGCCAGCAGCAGGGCCCTAGGGGACACTGAAGCTTTCTTT,CASSRALGDTEAFF
TRBV7-2,many,-,TRBJ2-7,TGTGCCAGCAGCTTTGGGAGGGGGGGGACCCTTTACGAGCAGTACTTC,CASSFGRGGTLYEQYF
TRBV19,few,-,TRBJ2-2,TGTGCCAGTAGTATTTCAGGGGCCCCGGTCGGGGAGCTGTTTTTT,CASSISGAPVGELFF
TRBV11-2,many,TRBD2,TRBJ2-2,TGTGCCAGCAGCTTAGTCGGGGGGGCGAACACCGGGGAGCTGTTTTTT,CASSLVGGANTGELFF
TRBV7-2,many,TRBD2,TRBJ2-3,TGTGCCAGCAGGCCCGGGACTAACACAGATACGCAGTATTTT,CASRPGTNTDTQYF
TRBV24-1,many,-,TRBJ2-1,TGTGCCACCAGTGATTCGGGCCCCGCAGGCAATGAGCAGTTCTTC,CATSDSGPAGNEQFF
TRBV6-2/TRBV6-3,-,-,TRBJ2-1,TGTGCCAGCAGTTACTCGCGGGATATCTTAGCGGCGAGCTCCTACAATGAGCAGTTCTTC,CASSYSRDILAASSYNEQFF
TRBV5-1,many,TRBD1,TRBJ2-1,TGCGCCAGCAGCTTGGGACAGGGGGAGTTCTTC,CASSLGQGEFF
TRBV2,many,-,TRBJ2-3,TGTGCCAGCACCACCACCGGGACTGAAATTAACACAGATACGCAGTATTTT,CASTTTGTEINTDTQYF
TRBV5-4,many,TRBD2,TRBJ2-5,TGTGCCAGCAGCTACGTCCGGGGGGAAGAGACCCAGTACTTC,CASSYVRGEETQYF
TRBV6-1,many,-,TRBJ1-2,TGTGCCAGCAGTAGAGACATCTCCGGCTATGGCTACACCTTC,CASSRDISGYGYTF
TRBV7-8,many,TRBD2,TRBJ2-1,TGTGCCAGCAGCCCGAGGACTAGCGGGAGTTATATTGAGCAGTTCTTC,CASSPRTSGSYIEQFF
TRBV3-1,-,TRBD2,TRBJ2-1,TGTGCCAGCAGCCCCCGGACTAGCGGAGATGAGCAGTTCTTC,CASSPRTSGDEQFF
TRBV7-9,many,-,TRBJ2-6,TGTGCCAGCCTAAGCTCTGGGGCCAACGTCCTGACTTTC,CASLSSGANVLTF
TRBV27,many,TRBD2,TRBJ2-3,TGTGCCAGCAGTTTATCCGGGACTAGCGGGAGTCGAGATACGCAGTATTTT,CASSLSGTSGSRDTQYF
TRBV28,many,TRBD2,TRBJ2-3,TGTGCCAGCAGTGAAGCGGGAGGGGCAGATACGCAGTATTTT,CASSEAGGADTQYF